The following is a T cell receptor beta chain sequence with its context. The source of the sample is a study of blood T cell repertoires in COVID-19. The assay was immunoSEQ multiplex PCR, and TCRdb's table has in-frame clones only and misses some. The sample holds roughly 120,000 clones, around 85% seen once. Germline values: CDR1 MNHNS, CDR2 SASEGT. V was cut by 3 bases and J by 9 bases, with 8 bases left in between. The CDR3 covers 11 residues. The sequence was collected from a man between 45 and 60 years old with acute or convalescent COVID-19. The chain links TRBV6-1 to TRBJ1-1; no clear D gene. The sequencing input was peripheral blood. The CDR3 DNA sequence: TGTGCCAGCAGTGACGGAGGGAAAGCTTTCTTT. It yields the protein CASSDGGKAFF.